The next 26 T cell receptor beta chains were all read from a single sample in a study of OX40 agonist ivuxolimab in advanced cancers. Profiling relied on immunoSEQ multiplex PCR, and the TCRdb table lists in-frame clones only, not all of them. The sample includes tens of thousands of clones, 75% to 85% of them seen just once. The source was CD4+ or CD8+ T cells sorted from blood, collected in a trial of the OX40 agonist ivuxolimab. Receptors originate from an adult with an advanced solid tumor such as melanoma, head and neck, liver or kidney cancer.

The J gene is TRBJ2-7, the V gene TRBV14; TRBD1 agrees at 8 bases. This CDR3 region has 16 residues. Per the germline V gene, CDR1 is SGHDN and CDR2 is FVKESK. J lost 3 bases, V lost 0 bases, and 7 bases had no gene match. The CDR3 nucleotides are TGTGCCAGCAGCCAAGATTACGGACAGGGCCTCTACGAGCAGTACTTC. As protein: CASSQDYGQGLYEQYF.

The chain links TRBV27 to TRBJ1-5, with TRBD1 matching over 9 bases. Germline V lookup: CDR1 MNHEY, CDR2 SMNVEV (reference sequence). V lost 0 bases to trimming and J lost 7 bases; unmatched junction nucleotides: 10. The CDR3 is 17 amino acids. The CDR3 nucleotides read TGTGCCAGCAGTTTATCTTTTGGGACAGGGTTTGGCCAGCCCCAGCATTTT. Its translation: CASSLSFGTGFGQPQHF.

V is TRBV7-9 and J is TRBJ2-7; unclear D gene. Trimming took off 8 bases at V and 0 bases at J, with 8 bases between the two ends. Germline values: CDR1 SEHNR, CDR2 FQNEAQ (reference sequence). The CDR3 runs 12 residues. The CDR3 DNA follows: TGTGCCAGCCAGCGACCCTCCTACGAGCAGTACTTC. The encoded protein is CASQRPSYEQYF.

DNA of the CDR3: TGTGCCAGCAGCTTAGGGAGCAGGGACTCCAGAGAGACCCAGTACTTC. It specifies CASSLGSRDSRETQYF. This chain connects TRBV7-9 to TRBJ2-5; perhaps TRBD2 as D (6 bases). The CDR3 length is 16 residues. Germline CDR1 SEHNR, CDR2 FQNEAQ (reference sequence). The V end lost 1 base, the J end lost 4 bases, and 16 bases lay between the germline ends.

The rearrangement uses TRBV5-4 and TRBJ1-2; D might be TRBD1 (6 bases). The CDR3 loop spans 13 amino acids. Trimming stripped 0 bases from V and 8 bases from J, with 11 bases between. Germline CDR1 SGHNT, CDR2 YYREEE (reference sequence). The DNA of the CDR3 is TGTGCCAGCAGCTTGGTGGGGGGCGACGGCTACACCTTC. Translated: CASSLVGGDGYTF.

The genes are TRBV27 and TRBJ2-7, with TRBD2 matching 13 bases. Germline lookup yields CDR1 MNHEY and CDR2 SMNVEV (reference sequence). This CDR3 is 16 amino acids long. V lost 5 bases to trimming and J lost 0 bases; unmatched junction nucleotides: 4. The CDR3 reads CASSRTSGSFSYEQYF. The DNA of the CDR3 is TGTGCCAGCAGTCGGACTAGCGGGAGTTTCTCCTACGAGCAGTACTTC.

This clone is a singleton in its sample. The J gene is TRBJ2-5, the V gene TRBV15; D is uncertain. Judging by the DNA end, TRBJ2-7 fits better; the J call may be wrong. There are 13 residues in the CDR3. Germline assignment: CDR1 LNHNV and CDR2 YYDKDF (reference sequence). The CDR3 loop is CATRRDPSYEQYF. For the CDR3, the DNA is TGTGCCACCAGACGAGACCCGTCTTACGAGCAGTACTTC.

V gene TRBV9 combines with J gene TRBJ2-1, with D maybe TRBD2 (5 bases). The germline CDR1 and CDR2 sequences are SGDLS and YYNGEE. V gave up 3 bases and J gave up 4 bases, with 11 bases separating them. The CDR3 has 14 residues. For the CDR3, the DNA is TGTGCCAGCAGCGACCGAGCGGAATACAATGAGCAGTTCTTC. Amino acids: CASSDRAEYNEQFF.

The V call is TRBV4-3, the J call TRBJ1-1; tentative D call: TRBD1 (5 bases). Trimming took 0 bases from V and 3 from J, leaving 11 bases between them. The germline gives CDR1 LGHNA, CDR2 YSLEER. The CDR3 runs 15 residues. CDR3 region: CASSQDSGGYTEAFF. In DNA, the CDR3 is TGCGCCAGCAGCCAAGATTCGGGGGGATACACTGAAGCTTTCTTT.

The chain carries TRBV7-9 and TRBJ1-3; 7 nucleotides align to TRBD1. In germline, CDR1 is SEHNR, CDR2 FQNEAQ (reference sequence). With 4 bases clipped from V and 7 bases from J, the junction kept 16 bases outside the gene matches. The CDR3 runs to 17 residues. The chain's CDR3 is CASSSRRGTAEGNTIYF. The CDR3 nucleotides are TGTGCCAGCAGCTCCCGAAGAGGGACAGCCGAGGGGAACACCATATATTTT.

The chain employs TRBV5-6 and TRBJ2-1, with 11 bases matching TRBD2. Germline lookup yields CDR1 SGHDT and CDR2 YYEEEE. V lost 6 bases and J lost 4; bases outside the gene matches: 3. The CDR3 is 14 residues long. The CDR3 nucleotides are TGTGCCAGCACCGGGACTAGCGGTTACAATGAGCAGTTCTTC. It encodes CASTGTSGYNEQFF.

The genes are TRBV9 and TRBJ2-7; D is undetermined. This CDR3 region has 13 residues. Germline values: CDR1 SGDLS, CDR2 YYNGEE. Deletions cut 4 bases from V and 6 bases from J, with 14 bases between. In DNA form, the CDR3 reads TGTGCCAGCAGCCAAAGGGCAGGCAGCGAGCAGTACTTC. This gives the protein CASSQRAGSEQYF.

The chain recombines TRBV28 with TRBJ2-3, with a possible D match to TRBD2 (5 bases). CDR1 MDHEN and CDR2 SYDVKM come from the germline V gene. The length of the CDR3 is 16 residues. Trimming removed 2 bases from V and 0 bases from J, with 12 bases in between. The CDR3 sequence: CASSLSRGWSTDTQYF. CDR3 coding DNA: TGTGCCAGCAGTTTAAGCCGCGGGTGGAGCACAGATACGCAGTATTTT.

The CDR3 coding sequence is TGTGCCAGCAGCTTGGGGACTAGCGGGGGCCAATTCTCCTACGAGCAGTACTTC. Encoded protein: CASSLGTSGGQFSYEQYF. The chain couples TRBV5-5 to TRBJ2-7, with 13 bases matching TRBD2. The CDR3 spans 18 residues. V trimming: 0 bases; J trimming: 0 bases; junction bases outside the gene matches: 6. Germline CDR1 SGHKS, CDR2 YYEKEE (reference sequence). The complete variable domain, with remaining parts taken from reference TRBV5-5 and TRBJ2-7, reads DAGVTQSPTHLIKTRGQQVTLRCSPISGHKSVSWYQQVLGQGPQFIFQYYEKEERGRGNFPDRFSARQFPNYSSELNVNALLLGDSALYLCASSLGTSGGQFSYEQYFGPGTRLTVT.

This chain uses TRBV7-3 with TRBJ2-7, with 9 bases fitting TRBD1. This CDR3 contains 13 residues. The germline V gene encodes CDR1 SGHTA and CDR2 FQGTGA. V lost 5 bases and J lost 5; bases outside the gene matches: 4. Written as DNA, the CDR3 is TGTGCCAGCAGCCGACAGGGGGGAAACGAGCAGTACTTC. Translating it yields CASSRQGGNEQYF. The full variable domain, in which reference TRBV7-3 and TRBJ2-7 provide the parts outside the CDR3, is GAGVSQTPSNKVTEKGKYVELRCDPISGHTALYWYRQSLGQGPEFLIYFQGTGAADDSGLPNDRFFAVRPEGSVSTLKIQRTERGDSAVYLCASSRQGGNEQYFGPGTRLTVT.

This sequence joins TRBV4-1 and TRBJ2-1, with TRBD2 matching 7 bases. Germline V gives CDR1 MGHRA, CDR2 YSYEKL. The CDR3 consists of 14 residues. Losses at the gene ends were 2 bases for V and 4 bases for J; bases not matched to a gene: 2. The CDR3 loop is CASSQSSGYNEQFF. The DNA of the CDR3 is TGCGCCAGCAGCCAAAGTAGCGGGTACAATGAGCAGTTCTTC.

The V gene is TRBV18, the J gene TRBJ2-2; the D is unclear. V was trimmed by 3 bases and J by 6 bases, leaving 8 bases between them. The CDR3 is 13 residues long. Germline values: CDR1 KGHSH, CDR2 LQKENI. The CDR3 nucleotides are TGTGCCAGCTCACCTACCTTGGCCGGGGAGCTGTTTTTT. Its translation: CASSPTLAGELFF.

CDR3 region: CASGVFGYGEKLFF. Written as DNA, the CDR3 is TGTGCCAGTGGTGTATTTGGATACGGGGAAAAACTGTTTTTT. The chain joins TRBV19 to TRBJ1-4; the D is unclear. CDR1 LNHDA and CDR2 SQIVND come from the germline V gene (reference sequence). Trimming removed 8 bases from V and 8 bases from J, with 18 bases in between. This CDR3 spans 14 amino acids.

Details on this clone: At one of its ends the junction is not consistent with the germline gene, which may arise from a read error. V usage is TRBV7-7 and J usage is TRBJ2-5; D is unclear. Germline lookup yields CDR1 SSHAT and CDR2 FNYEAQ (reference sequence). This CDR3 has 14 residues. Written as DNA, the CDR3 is TGTGCTAGCAGCTTATACCCCCTCGCGGTGGACCAGTACTTC. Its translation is CASSLYPLAVDQYF.

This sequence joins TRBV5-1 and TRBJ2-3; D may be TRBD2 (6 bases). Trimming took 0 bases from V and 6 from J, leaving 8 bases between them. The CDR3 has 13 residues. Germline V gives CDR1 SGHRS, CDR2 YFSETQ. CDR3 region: CASSLVGRDTQYF. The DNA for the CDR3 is TGCGCCAGCAGCTTGGTTGGGAGGGATACGCAGTATTTT.

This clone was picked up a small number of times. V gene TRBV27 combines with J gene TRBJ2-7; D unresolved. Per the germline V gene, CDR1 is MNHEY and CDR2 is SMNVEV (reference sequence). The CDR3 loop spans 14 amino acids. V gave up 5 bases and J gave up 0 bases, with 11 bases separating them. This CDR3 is CASSMGPYSYEQYF. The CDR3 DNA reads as TGTGCCAGCAGTATGGGTCCCTACTCCTACGAGCAGTACTTC.

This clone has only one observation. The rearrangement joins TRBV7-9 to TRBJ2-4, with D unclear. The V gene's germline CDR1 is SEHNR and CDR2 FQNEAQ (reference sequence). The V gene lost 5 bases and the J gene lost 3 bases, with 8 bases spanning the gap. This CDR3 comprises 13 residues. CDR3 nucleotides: TGTGCCAGCAGCGTAAACAGCAAAAACATTCAGTACTTC. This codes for CASSVNSKNIQYF.

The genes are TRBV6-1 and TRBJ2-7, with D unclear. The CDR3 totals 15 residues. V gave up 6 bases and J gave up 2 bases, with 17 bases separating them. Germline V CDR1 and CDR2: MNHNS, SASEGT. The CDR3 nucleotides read TGTGCCAGCAGCTCCGCCGGGTTTCCTACCTACGAGCAGTACTTC. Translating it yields CASSSAGFPTYEQYF.

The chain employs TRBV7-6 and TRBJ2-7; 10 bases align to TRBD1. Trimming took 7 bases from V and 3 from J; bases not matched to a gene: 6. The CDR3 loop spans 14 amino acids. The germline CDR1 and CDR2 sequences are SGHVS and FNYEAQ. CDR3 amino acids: CASTFRDRGYEQYF. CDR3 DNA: TGTGCCAGCACCTTCCGGGACAGGGGCTACGAGCAGTACTTC.

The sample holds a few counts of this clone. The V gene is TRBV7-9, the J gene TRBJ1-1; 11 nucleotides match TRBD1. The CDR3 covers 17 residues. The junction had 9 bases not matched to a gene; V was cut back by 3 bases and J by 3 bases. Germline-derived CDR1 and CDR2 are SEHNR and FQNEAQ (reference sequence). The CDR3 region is CASSLGDRGMSDTEAFF. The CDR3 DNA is TGTGCCAGCAGCTTGGGGGACAGGGGGATGTCAGACACTGAAGCTTTCTTT.

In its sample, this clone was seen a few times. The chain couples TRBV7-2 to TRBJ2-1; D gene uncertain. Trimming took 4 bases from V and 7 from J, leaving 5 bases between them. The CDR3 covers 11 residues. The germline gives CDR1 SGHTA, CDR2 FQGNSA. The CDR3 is CASSSGNEQFF. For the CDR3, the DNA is TGTGCCAGCAGCTCCGGGAATGAGCAGTTCTTC.